This TCR beta chain was obtained from a study of OX40 agonist ivuxolimab in advanced cancers. About the research overall: Six ivuxolimab dose levels, 0.01 to 10 mg/kg, were given intravenously every 2 weeks. Three patients got partial responses; one had hepatocellular carcinoma and two had cutaneous melanoma.

V was pared by 2 bases and J by 6 bases, with 8 bases between. Germline-derived CDR1 and CDR2 are SGDLS and YYNGEE. This CDR3 region has 13 residues. On this clone: Antigen: not known.

Clones were read by immunoSEQ multiplex PCR, and TCRdb kept only the in-frame ones, dropping some. Of tens of thousands of clones in the sample, 90% to 95% were seen once. General study findings and limits: The CD4+ and CD8+ T cells in the blood had expanded clonally by week 6 at 0.1 to 3.0 mg/kg. Partly responding patients at 0.1-3.0 mg/kg showed some of the smallest clonal expansion.

The chain employs TRBV9 and TRBJ1-4, with a possible D match to TRBD1 (5 bases). This TCR derives from an adult with an advanced solid tumor such as melanoma, head and neck, liver or kidney cancer. This specimen consisted of CD4+ or CD8+ T cells sorted from blood, obtained in a trial of the OX40 agonist ivuxolimab. The CDR3 reads CASSVWGDEKLFF. The CDR3 region has the DNA TGTGCCAGCAGCGTCTGGGGGGATGAAAAACTGTTTTTT.